The 20 T cell receptor beta chains below come from one sample, sequenced in a study of blood T cells in healthy people across ages. A sample-barcoded 5' primer and a J-beta primer mix were used in a second PCR of roughly 6 to 11 cycles. MiXCR, run by TCRdb on the 5' RACE reads, gives a single entry per CDR3 protein. This table holds 800,000 or so distinct CDR3 sequences, less than 80% found once. What was sequenced was blood. The receptors were gathered from a young man in good health.

This chain links TRBV9 with TRBJ2-1, with D possibly matching TRBD2 (6 bases). Germline lookup yields CDR1 SGDLS and CDR2 YYNGEE. The V gene lost 4 bases and the J gene lost 4 bases, with 18 bases spanning the gap. The CDR3 contains 16 residues. CDR3 amino acids: CASSPWGDLPYNEQFF. The CDR3 coding sequence is TGTGCCAGCAGCCCATGGGGGGACCTCCCTTACAATGAGCAGTTCTTC.

The chain employs TRBV20-1 and TRBJ1-1; the D gene is possibly TRBD1 (6 bases). Germline V lookup: CDR1 DFQATT, CDR2 SNEGSKA (reference sequence). The CDR3 has 17 amino acids. Trimming removed 2 bases from V and 4 bases from J, with 23 bases in between. The CDR3 DNA follows: TGCAGTGCTAGAAGAAATCTCGTCGCACTGGGGGCCACTGAAGCTTTCTTT. This gives the protein CSARRNLVALGATEAFF.

The J gene is TRBJ1-3, the V gene TRBV9; no reliable D call. This CDR3 spans 16 amino acids. The germline CDR1 and CDR2 sequences are SGDLS and YYNGEE. V was trimmed by 3 bases and J by 0 bases, leaving 13 bases between them. The CDR3 is CASSGPGRSSGNTIYF. The DNA of the CDR3 is TGTGCCAGCAGCGGGCCGGGCCGCAGCTCTGGAAACACCATATATTTT.

This chain links TRBV18 with TRBJ1-2; unclear D gene. The V gene lost 0 bases and the J gene lost 1 base, with 6 bases spanning the gap. CDR1 KGHSH and CDR2 LQKENI come from the germline V gene. The CDR3 consists of 14 residues. The CDR3 loop reads CASSPPQVNYGYTF. The CDR3 coding sequence is TGTGCCAGCTCACCACCGCAGGTTAACTATGGCTACACCTTC. The full variable domain, its missing parts supplied by reference TRBV18 and TRBJ1-2, is NAGVMQNPRHLVRRRGQEARLRCSPMKGHSHVYWYRQLPEEGLKFMVYLQKENIIDESGMPKERFSAEFPKEGPSILRIQQVVRGDSAAYFCASSPPQVNYGYTFGSGTRLTVV.

The V call is TRBV20-1, the J call TRBJ2-7; 8 bases fit TRBD2. The J call is doubtful: the DNA matches TRBJ2-5 better. CDR1 is DFQATT, CDR2 SNEGSKA, per germline (reference sequence). The CDR3 extends over 13 amino acids. The CDR3 is CSPYGGAGETQYF. CDR3 nucleotide sequence: TGCAGTCCCTACGGGGGGGCCGGAGAGACCCAGTACTTC.

This rearrangement joins TRBV9 to TRBJ1-1; TRBD1 might be the D (6 bases). Trimming took 0 bases from V and 5 from J, leaving 14 bases between them. Germline CDR1 is SGDLS and CDR2 is YYNGEE. The CDR3 is made up of 15 amino acids. The chain's CDR3 is CASSVAAGAGTEAFF. The CDR3 bases are TGTGCCAGCAGCGTAGCCGCAGGGGCAGGGACTGAAGCTTTCTTT.

The chain combines TRBV6-5 with TRBJ2-7; D tentatively reads TRBD1 or TRBD2 (5 bases each). Germline values: CDR1 MNHEY, CDR2 SVGAGI. V dropped 7 bases and J dropped 4 bases, with 8 bases sitting between them. The CDR3 length is 11 residues. The chain's CDR3 is CASIWGYEQYF. In nucleotides, the CDR3 is TGTGCCAGCATATGGGGGTACGAGCAGTACTTC.

This clonotype was detected a few times. The rearrangement joins TRBV20-1 to TRBJ2-5, with TRBD1 as a possible D gene (6 bases). The CDR3 sequence is 13 residues long. Per germline, CDR1 DFQATT and CDR2 SNEGSKA (reference sequence). V gave up 3 bases and J gave up 11 bases, with 19 bases separating them. CDR3 coding DNA: TGCAGTGCTAGTCATGGGGACATGAGTGAGCAGTACTTC. Its protein product is CSASHGDMSEQYF.

The chain is built from TRBV6-5 and TRBJ1-2; D perhaps matches TRBD1 (5 bases). Trimming cost V 4 bases and J 4 bases, with 10 bases left between them. Germline assignment: CDR1 MNHEY and CDR2 SVGAGI. This CDR3 is 13 amino acids long. This CDR3 is CASSSGRLYGYTF. As DNA, the CDR3 is TGTGCCAGCAGTTCGGGACGGCTCTATGGCTACACCTTC.

This rearrangement joins TRBV20-1 to TRBJ1-4; D gene unclear. Trimming pared 0 bases from V and 4 bases from J, leaving 12 bases between. This CDR3 contains 15 residues. Per the germline V gene, CDR1 is DFQATT and CDR2 is SNEGSKA (reference sequence). CDR3: CSARDKGAFNEKLFF. For the CDR3, the DNA is TGCAGTGCTAGAGATAAAGGCGCCTTTAATGAAAAACTGTTTTTT.

J is TRBJ2-2 and V is TRBV4-3; 8 bases are shared with TRBD1. The CDR3 runs to 17 residues. J was trimmed by 8 bases and V by 0 bases; bases with no gene match: 11. Germline lookup yields CDR1 LGHNA and CDR2 YSLEER. CDR3 in amino acids: CASSQDDQGAGRGELFF. DNA of the CDR3: TGCGCCAGCAGCCAAGACGACCAGGGGGCTGGTCGGGGGGAGCTGTTTTTT.

In this sample, this clonotype turned up a few times. The chain employs TRBV7-9 and TRBJ1-2; D is unresolved. Trimming removed 1 base from V and 0 bases from J, with 12 bases in between. Germline V gene sequence: CDR1 SEHNR, CDR2 FQNEAQ (reference sequence). The CDR3 has 16 residues. The CDR3 bases are TGTGCCAGCAGCTTAGGGGAACAGACCCCTAACTATGGCTACACCTTC. Protein sequence: CASSLGEQTPNYGYTF. Full variable domain (missing parts from reference TRBV7-9 and TRBJ1-2): DTGVSQNPRHKITKRGQNVTFRCDPISEHNRLYWYRQTLGQGPEFLTYFQNEAQLEKSRLLSDRFSAERPKGSFSTLEIQRTEQGDSAMYLCASSLGEQTPNYGYTFGSGTRLTVV.

This clonotype was seen a few times. This chain links TRBV28 with TRBJ2-5; a possible D gene is TRBD1 (6 bases). Trimming removed 5 bases at V and 0 bases at J, with 10 bases between. This CDR3 spans 14 amino acids. Per germline, CDR1 MDHEN and CDR2 SYDVKM. The DNA for the CDR3 is TGTGCCAGCAGTCCGGACAGTTACCAAGAGACCCAGTACTTC. Translating gives CASSPDSYQETQYF.

The genes are TRBV4-3 and TRBJ2-2, with no clear D. The CDR3 sequence is 16 residues long. Germline V gene sequence: CDR1 LGHNA, CDR2 YSLEER. V dropped 0 bases and J dropped 0 bases, with 8 bases sitting between them. The CDR3 DNA sequence: TGCGCCAGCAGCCAAGAGAAACAAACGAACACCGGGGAGCTGTTTTTT. Its protein is CASSQEKQTNTGELFF.

This clonotype was observed a single time. This chain joins TRBV29-1 and TRBJ2-3; D gene ambiguous. V was cut by 4 bases and J by 3 bases, with 5 bases left in between. CDR3 length: 11 amino acids. Germline-derived CDR1 and CDR2 are SQVTM and ANQGSEA. The CDR3 nucleotides read TGCAGCGTTGTGCAGACAGATACGCAGTATTTT. As protein: CSVVQTDTQYF.

The CDR3 nucleotides read TGCAGCGAGACGACAGGGGGGGAAGAGACCCAGTACTTC. It is translated as CSETTGGEETQYF. The rearrangement links TRBV29-1 to TRBJ2-5; TRBD1 agrees at 9 bases. The V and J ends lost 7 bases and 3 bases, in that order; junction bases with no gene match: 6. The CDR3 contains 13 residues. Germline loops: CDR1 SQVTM, CDR2 ANQGSEA.

This sequence joins TRBV10-3 and TRBJ2-7; no clear D gene. Germline V CDR1 and CDR2: ENHRY, SYGVKD. V was shortened by 5 bases and J by 6 bases, with 11 bases between the two germline ends. This CDR3 contains 12 residues. CDR3 sequence (DNA): TGTGCCATCAGTCCAAAACTCGGCGAGCAGTACTTC. Translated: CAISPKLGEQYF.

The chain joins TRBV12-3 or TRBV12-4 to TRBJ1-4; D gene ambiguous. Trimming pared 4 bases from V and 7 bases from J, leaving 10 bases between. The CDR3 runs 13 residues. The CDR3 region is CASSSPIAEKLFF. CDR3 DNA sequence: TGTGCCAGCAGTTCACCAATAGCTGAAAAACTGTTTTTT.

The V gene is TRBV14, the J gene TRBJ2-7; the D is unclear. The V end lost 1 base, the J end lost 0 bases, and 13 bases lay between the germline ends. Germline V gene sequence: CDR1 SGHDN, CDR2 FVKESK. The CDR3 sequence is 16 residues long. The CDR3 protein is CASSQVTMGFSYEQYF. The CDR3 DNA sequence: TGTGCCAGCAGCCAAGTTACGATGGGGTTCTCCTACGAGCAGTACTTC.

Remarks on this clonotype: The junction departs from the called germline gene at one end, perhaps through a read error. This chain joins TRBV6-1 and TRBJ2-5; no clear D. Germline assignment: CDR1 MNHNS and CDR2 SASEGT. CDR3 size: 11 residues. CDR3 nucleotide sequence: TGTGCCAGCAGGGAAGAAGAGACCCAGTACTTC. Its translation: CASREEETQYF.